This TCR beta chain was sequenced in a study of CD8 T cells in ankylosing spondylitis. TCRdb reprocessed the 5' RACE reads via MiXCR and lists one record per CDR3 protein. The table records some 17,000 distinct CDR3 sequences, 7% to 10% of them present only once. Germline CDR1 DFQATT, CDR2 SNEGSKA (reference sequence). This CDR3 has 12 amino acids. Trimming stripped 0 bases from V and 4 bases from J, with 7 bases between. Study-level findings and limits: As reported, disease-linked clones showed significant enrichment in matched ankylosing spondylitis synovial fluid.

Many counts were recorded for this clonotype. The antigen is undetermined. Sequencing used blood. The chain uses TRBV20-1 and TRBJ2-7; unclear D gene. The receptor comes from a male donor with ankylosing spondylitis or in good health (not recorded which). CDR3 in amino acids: CSARDARYEQYF. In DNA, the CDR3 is TGCAGTGCTAGAGATGCCCGGTACGAGCAGTACTTC.